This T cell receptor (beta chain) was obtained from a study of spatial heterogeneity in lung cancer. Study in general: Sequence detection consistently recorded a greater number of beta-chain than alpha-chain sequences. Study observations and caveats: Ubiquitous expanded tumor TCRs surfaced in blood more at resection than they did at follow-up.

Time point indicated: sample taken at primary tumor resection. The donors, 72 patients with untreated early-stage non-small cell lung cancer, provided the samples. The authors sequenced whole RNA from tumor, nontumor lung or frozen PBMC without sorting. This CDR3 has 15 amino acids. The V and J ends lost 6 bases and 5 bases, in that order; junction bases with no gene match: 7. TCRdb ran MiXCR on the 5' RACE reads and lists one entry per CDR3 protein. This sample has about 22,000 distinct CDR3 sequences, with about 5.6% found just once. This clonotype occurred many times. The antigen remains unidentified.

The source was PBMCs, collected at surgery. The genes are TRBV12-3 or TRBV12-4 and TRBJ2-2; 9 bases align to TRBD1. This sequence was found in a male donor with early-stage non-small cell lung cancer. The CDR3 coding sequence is TGTGCCAGCAGAGAGGGACAGGGATTTACCGGGGAGCTGTTTTTT. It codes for CASREGQGFTGELFF.